This TCR beta chain was profiled in a study of regulatory T cells in long-lasting Graves disease. Study overall: Freshly diagnosed Graves' patients had used antithyroid drugs for under 3 months.

At least ten counts were recorded for this clonotype. The antigen remains undetermined. Time point defined: newly diagnosed GD, antithyroid drugs for less than 3 months. Making the TCR library involved RNA that had been extracted from PBMCs. Through Arm-PCR of CDR3 regions and iRepertoire HTBI primers, TCR beta libraries were built. TCRdb used MiXCR to reprocess the multiplex PCR reads, holding one entry per CDR3 protein. Among hundreds of thousands of distinct CDR3 sequences listed, around 15% were seen once. Findings of the study overall: Among samples with persistent disease, TRBV28, TRBJ1-2 and TRBJ2-5 were favored.

This CDR3 contains 18 residues. J gave up 2 bases and V 6 bases, and 19 bases lay outside the gene matches. CDR1 is DFQATT, CDR2 SNEGSKA, per germline (reference sequence). The source was peripheral blood mononuclear cells (PBMCs), collected at new diagnosis, from a patient treated with antithyroid drugs. This TCR came from a female donor with Graves disease. The genes are TRBV20-1 and TRBJ2-3; TRBD1 aligns across 8 bases. For the CDR3, the DNA is TGCAGTGCCCTCACACCAGGGGGCGCGGGTCTATTCACAGATACGCAGTATTTT. Protein product: CSALTPGGAGLFTDTQYF.